These 15 T cell receptor beta chains were sequenced from one sample in a study of cytomegalovirus exposure and HLA in healthy donors. 60 Vbeta and 13 Jbeta primers were used in PCR. Libraries were prepared by immunoSEQ multiplex PCR; TCRdb keeps only in-frame clonotypes and omits some of them. Here the sample table reports tens of thousands of clones. Input material: PBMCs. The receptors originated from a middle-aged woman in good health and CMV-seropositive.

The chain uses TRBV6-6 and TRBJ1-4, with TRBD1 matching over 9 bases. CDR3 size: 15 residues. V lost 2 bases, J lost 6 bases, and 4 bases stayed unmatched. The germline CDR1 and CDR2 sequences are MNHNY and SVGAGI (reference sequence). CDR3 coding DNA: TGTGCCAGCAGTTACAAGGGACAGGGCTATGAAAAACTGTTTTTT. Translation: CASSYKGQGYEKLFF.

This chain joins TRBV5-6 and TRBJ2-5; a weak D match, TRBD2 (6 bases). Germline CDR1 is SGHDT and CDR2 is YYEEEE. V lost 0 bases and J lost 6, with 9 bases in between. The CDR3 covers 13 residues. CDR3 loop: CASSLAGVQTQYF. In DNA form, the CDR3 reads TGTGCCAGCAGCTTGGCGGGGGTGCAGACCCAGTACTTC.

This sequence joins TRBV5-1 and TRBJ2-1, with D perhaps matching TRBD2 (5 bases). Deletions cut 0 bases from V and 12 bases from J, with 10 bases between. The CDR3 loop spans 12 amino acids. Germline lookup yields CDR1 SGHRS and CDR2 YFSETQ. For the CDR3, the DNA is TGCGCCAGCAGCTTGGTCTCTGAGGGGCAGTTCTTC. The encoded protein is CASSLVSEGQFF. The entire variable domain, with the rest obtained from reference TRBV5-1 and TRBJ2-1, is as follows: KAGVTQTPRYLIKTRGQQVTLSCSPISGHRSVSWYQQTPGQGLQFLFEYFSETQRNKGNFPGRFSGRQFSNSRSEMNVSTLELGDSALYLCASSLVSEGQFFGPGTRLTVL.

The chain joins TRBV19 to TRBJ2-2, with a weak D call TRBD1 (6 bases). Germline V lookup: CDR1 LNHDA, CDR2 SQIVND (reference sequence). This CDR3 spans 13 amino acids. V lost 4 bases and J lost 9, with 12 bases in between. CDR3 sequence (DNA): TGTGCCAGTAGTAAACAGGGCTACCGGGAGCTGTTTTTT. This sequence encodes CASSKQGYRELFF.

The genes are TRBV6-5 and TRBJ2-1; TRBD2 is a possible D gene (5 bases). The V and J ends lost 6 bases and 0 bases respectively, with 6 bases between them. The CDR3 loop spans 13 amino acids. Germline CDR1 and CDR2: MNHEY and SVGAGI. The CDR3 coding sequence is TGTGCCAGCAGGGACTTCTCCTACAATGAGCAGTTCTTC. Amino acid sequence: CASRDFSYNEQFF.

The CDR3 DNA sequence: TGTGCCAGCAGCTTTGGTGCAAACGAGGCGACAGATACGCAGTATTTT. Amino acid sequence: CASSFGANEATDTQYF. The V and J genes are TRBV7-2 and TRBJ2-3, with D unclear. V lost 3 bases and J 3 bases, leaving 16 bases between the germline ends. Germline-derived CDR1 and CDR2 are SGHTA and FQGNSA. The CDR3 contains 16 residues.

The V and J genes are TRBV28 and TRBJ2-7; 7 bases line up with TRBD2. Looked up from germline, CDR1 is MDHEN and CDR2 is SYDVKM. V was clipped by 3 bases and J by 3 bases; unmatched bases: 5. The CDR3 extends over 14 amino acids. CDR3 sequence reads: CASSFVRGYYEQYF. In DNA, the CDR3 is TGTGCCAGCAGTTTTGTGCGGGGGTACTACGAGCAGTACTTC.

As concerns this clone: This sample also contains other DNA sequences that code for the same CDR3. The chain couples TRBV27 to TRBJ1-5; no definite D call. Germline lookup yields CDR1 MNHEY and CDR2 SMNVEV (reference sequence). The CDR3 has 14 amino acids. V shed 3 bases and J shed 0 bases, with 6 bases lying between them. The CDR3 sequence: CASSLSGSNQPQHF. The CDR3 DNA follows: TGTGCCAGCAGTTTGTCGGGTAGCAATCAGCCCCAGCATTTT.

As concerns this clone: The same CDR3 arises from other DNA sequences in this sample as well. This rearrangement joins TRBV19 to TRBJ1-1, with 9 positions matching TRBD1. Germline V CDR1 and CDR2: LNHDA, SQIVND (reference sequence). This CDR3 has 15 amino acids. V shed 4 bases, J shed 4 bases, and the junction held 7 bases outside the gene matches. The CDR3 loop reads CASSTQGASGTEAFF. As DNA, the CDR3 is TGTGCCAGTAGTACACAGGGGGCGTCGGGCACTGAAGCTTTCTTT.

The chain uses TRBV5-1 and TRBJ2-7; 9 bases are a match to TRBD2. The CDR3 contains 15 residues. In germline, CDR1 is SGHRS, CDR2 YFSETQ. V dropped 1 base and J dropped 5; count of bases not matched to a gene: 7. Written as DNA, the CDR3 is TGCGCCAGCAGCTTGCAGGCGGGAGGGGTAAACGAGCAGTACTTC. Translating gives CASSLQAGGVNEQYF.

Comments on this clone: One end of the junction fails to match germline, which may point to a read error. This same CDR3 is encoded by further DNA sequences in the sample. The CDR3 sequence is CASSLVGYGYTF. CDR3 DNA: TGCGCTAGCAGCTTGGTCGGGTATGGCTACACCTTC. This chain joins TRBV5-1 and TRBJ1-2; D gene ambiguous. In germline, CDR1 is SGHRS, CDR2 YFSETQ. This CDR3 spans 12 amino acids.

This chain links TRBV7-2 with TRBJ1-2; D gene uncertain. The CDR3 loop spans 13 amino acids. CDR1 SGHTA and CDR2 FQGNSA come from the germline V gene. V lost 0 bases and J lost 7, with 9 bases in between. This CDR3 is CASSLAKTGGYTF. Here the CDR3 DNA reads TGTGCCAGCAGCTTAGCCAAGACGGGTGGCTACACCTTC.

Frequency places this clone as medium-sized (0.01 to 0.1%). The chain uses TRBV5-1 and TRBJ2-7, with a possible D match to TRBD1 (5 bases). The CDR3 contains 14 residues. V was cut by 2 bases and J by 0 bases, with 9 bases left in between. CDR1 and CDR2 (germline): SGHRS, YFSETQ. CDR3 residues: CASSLQDISYEQYF. The CDR3 DNA sequence: TGCGCCAGCAGCTTACAGGACATCTCCTACGAGCAGTACTTC.

The chain links TRBV4-1 to TRBJ2-3; the match to TRBD2 covers 10 bases. Germline values: CDR1 MGHRA, CDR2 YSYEKL. The J segment lost 3 bases and the V segment lost 4 bases, leaving 10 bases of the junction unmatched. The CDR3 consists of 17 residues. This CDR3 is CASSPLWLAGATDTQYF. The CDR3 DNA follows: TGCGCCAGCAGCCCCCTCTGGCTAGCGGGAGCTACAGATACGCAGTATTTT.

The rearrangement uses TRBV13 and TRBJ1-1; 7 nucleotides align to TRBD1. CDR1 and CDR2 (germline): PRHDT, FYEKMQ (reference sequence). The CDR3 has 12 amino acids. J lost 7 bases, V lost 2 bases, and 1 base had no gene match. DNA of the CDR3: TGTGCCAGCAGCTTACGGACAGGTGAAGCTTTCTTT. Encoded protein: CASSLRTGEAFF. Full variable domain (rest looked up from reference TRBV13 and TRBJ1-1): AAGVIQSPRHLIKEKRETATLKCYPIPRHDTVYWYQQGPGQDPQFLISFYEKMQSDKGSIPDRFSAQQFSDYHSELNMSSLELGDSALYFCASSLRTGEAFFGQGTRLTVV.